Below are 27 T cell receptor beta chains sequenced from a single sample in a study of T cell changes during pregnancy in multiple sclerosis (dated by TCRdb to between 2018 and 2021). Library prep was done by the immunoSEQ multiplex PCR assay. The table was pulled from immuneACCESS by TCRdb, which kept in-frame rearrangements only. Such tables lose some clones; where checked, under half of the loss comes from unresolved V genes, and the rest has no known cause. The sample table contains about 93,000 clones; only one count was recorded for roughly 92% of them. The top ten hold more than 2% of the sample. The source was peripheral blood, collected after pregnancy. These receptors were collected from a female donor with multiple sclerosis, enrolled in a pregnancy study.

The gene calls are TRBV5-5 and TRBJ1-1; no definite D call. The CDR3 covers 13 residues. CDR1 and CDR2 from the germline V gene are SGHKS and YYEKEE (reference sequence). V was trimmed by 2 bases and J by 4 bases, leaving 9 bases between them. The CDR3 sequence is CASSFSETTEAFF. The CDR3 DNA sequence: TGTGCCAGCAGCTTTTCGGAGACCACTGAAGCTTTCTTT.

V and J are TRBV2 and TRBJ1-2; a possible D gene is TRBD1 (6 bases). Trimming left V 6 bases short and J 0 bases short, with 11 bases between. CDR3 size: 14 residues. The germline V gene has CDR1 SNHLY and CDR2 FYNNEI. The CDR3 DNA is TGTGCCAGCAGCGCGACAGGTCCTAACTATGGCTACACCTTC. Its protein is CASSATGPNYGYTF.

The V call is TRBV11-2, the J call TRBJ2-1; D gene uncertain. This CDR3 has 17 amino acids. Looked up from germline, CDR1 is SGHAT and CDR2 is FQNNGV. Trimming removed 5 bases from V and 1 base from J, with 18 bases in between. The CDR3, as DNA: TGTGCCAGCAGCGCCCACCCAGGCTCCCGTTCCTACAATGAGCAGTTCTTC. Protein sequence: CASSAHPGSRSYNEQFF.

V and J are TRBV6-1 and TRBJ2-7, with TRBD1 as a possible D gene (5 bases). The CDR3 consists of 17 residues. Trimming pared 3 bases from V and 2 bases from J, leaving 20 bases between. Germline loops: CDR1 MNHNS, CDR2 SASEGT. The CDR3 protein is CASSDPSAGKTTYEQYF. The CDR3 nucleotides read TGTGCCAGCAGTGACCCGTCAGCAGGGAAAACAACCTACGAGCAGTACTTC.

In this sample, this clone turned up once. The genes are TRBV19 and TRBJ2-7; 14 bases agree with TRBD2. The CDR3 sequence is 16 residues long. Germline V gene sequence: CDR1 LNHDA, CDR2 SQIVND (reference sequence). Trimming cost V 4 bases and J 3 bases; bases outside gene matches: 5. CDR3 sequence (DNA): TGTGCCAGTAGTACCGGGACTAGCGGGAGTTTCTACGAGCAGTACTTC. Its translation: CASSTGTSGSFYEQYF. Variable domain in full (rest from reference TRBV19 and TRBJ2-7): DGGITQSPKYLFRKEGQNVTLSCEQNLNHDAMYWYRQDPGQGLRLIYYSQIVNDFQKGDIAEGYSVSREKKESFPLTVTSAQKNPTAFYLCASSTGTSGSFYEQYFGPGTRLTVT.

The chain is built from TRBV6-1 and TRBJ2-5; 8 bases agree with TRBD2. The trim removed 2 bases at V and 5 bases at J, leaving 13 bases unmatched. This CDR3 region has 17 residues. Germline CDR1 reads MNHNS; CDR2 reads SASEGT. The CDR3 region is CASSEYPAGGGMETQYF. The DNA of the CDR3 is TGTGCCAGCAGTGAATATCCGGCGGGGGGTGGGATGGAGACCCAGTACTTC.

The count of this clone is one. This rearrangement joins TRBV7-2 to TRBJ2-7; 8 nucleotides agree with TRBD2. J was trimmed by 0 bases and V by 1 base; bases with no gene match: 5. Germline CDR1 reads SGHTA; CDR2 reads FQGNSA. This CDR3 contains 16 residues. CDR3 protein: CASSLGWGTSSYEQYF. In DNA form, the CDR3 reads TGTGCCAGCAGCTTAGGATGGGGGACTAGCTCCTACGAGCAGTACTTC.

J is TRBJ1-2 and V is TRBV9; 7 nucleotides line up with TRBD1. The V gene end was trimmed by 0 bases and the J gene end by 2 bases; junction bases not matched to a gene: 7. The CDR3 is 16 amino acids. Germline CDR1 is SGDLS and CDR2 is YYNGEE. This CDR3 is CASSVEVTGENYGYTF. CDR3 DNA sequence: TGTGCCAGCAGCGTAGAGGTCACAGGGGAGAACTATGGCTACACCTTC.

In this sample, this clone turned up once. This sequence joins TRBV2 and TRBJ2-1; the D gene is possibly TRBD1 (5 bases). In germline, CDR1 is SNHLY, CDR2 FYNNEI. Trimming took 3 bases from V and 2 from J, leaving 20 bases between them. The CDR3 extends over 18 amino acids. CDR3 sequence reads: CASSDLVLGKGAYNEQFF. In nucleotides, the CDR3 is TGTGCCAGCAGTGATTTAGTCTTGGGGAAAGGGGCCTACAATGAGCAGTTCTTC. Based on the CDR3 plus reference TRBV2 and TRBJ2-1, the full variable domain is EPEVTQTPSHQVTQMGQEVILRCVPISNHLYFYWYRQILGQKVEFLVSFYNNEISEKSEIFDDQFSVERPDGSNFTLKIRSTKLEDSAMYFCASSDLVLGKGAYNEQFFGPGTRLTVL.

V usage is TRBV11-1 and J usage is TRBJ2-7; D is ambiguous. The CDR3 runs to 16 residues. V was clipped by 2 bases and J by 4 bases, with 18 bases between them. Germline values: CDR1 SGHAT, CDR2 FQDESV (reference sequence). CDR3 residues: CASSLHMSAEVYEQYF. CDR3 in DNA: TGTGCCAGCAGCTTACACATGTCGGCCGAGGTGTACGAGCAGTACTTC.

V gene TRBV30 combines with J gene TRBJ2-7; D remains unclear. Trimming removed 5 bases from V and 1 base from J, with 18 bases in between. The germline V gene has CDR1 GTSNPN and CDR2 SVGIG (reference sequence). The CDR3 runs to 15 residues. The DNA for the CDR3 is TGTGCCTGGGCCGGTTCGATGGAGAAATCCTACGAGCAGTACTTC. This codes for CAWAGSMEKSYEQYF.

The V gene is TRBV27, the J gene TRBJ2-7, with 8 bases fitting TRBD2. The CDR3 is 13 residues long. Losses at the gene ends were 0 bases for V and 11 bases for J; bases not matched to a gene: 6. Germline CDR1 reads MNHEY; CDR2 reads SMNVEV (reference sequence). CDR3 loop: CASSLSTGTRKYF. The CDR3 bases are TGTGCCAGCAGTTTATCCACCGGGACTAGGAAGTACTTC.

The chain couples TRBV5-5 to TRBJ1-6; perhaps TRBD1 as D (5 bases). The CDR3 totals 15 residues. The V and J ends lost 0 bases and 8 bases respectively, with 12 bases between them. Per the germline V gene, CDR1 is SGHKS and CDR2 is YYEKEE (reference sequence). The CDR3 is CASSLAGREYSPLHF. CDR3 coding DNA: TGTGCCAGCAGCTTGGCGGGACGGGAGTATTCACCCCTCCACTTT.

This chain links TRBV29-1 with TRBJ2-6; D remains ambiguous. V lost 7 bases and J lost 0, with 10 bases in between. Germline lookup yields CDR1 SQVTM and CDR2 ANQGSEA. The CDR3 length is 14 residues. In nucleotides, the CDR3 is TGCAGCGCTGACGTATCCTCTGGGGCCAACGTCCTGACTTTC. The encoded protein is CSADVSSGANVLTF. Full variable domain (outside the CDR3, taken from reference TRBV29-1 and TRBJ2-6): SAVISQKPSRDICQRGTSLTIQCQVDSQVTMMFWYRQQPGQSLTLIATANQGSEATYESGFVIDKFPISRPNLTFSTLTVSNMSPEDSSIYLCSADVSSGANVLTFGAGSRLTVL.

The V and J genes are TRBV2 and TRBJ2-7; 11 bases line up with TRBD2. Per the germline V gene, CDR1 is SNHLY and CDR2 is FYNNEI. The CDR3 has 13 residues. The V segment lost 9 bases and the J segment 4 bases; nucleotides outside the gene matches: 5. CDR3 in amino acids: CASILAGAYEQYF. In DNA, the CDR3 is TGTGCCAGTATACTAGCGGGAGCGTACGAGCAGTACTTC.

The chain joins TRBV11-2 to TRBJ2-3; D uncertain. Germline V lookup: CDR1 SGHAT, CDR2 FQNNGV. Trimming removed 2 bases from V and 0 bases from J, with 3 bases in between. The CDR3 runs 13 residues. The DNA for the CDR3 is TGTGCCAGCAGCTTATTAAGCACAGATACGCAGTATTTT. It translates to CASSLLSTDTQYF.

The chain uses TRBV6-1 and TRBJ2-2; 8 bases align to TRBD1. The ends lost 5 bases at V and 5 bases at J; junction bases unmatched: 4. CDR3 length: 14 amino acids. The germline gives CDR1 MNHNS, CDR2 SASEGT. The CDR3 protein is CASSSTGGTGELFF. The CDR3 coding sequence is TGTGCCAGCAGTTCCACAGGGGGTACCGGGGAGCTGTTTTTT.

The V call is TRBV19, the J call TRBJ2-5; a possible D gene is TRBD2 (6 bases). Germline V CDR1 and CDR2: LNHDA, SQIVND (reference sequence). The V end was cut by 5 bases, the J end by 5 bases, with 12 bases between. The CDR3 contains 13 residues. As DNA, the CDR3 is TGTGCCAGTAGTGTTACTAGCATGGAGACCCAGTACTTC. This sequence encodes CASSVTSMETQYF.

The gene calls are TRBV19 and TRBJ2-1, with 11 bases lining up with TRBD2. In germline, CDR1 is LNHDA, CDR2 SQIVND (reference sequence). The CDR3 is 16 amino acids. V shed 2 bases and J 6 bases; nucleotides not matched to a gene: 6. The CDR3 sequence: CASSISLAGGSNEQFF. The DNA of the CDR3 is TGTGCCAGTAGTATAAGTCTAGCGGGGGGCTCCAATGAGCAGTTCTTC.

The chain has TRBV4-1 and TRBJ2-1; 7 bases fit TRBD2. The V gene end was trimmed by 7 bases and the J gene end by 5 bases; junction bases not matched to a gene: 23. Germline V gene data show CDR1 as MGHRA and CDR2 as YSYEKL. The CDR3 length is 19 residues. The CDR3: CASKEGLLRENSNHNEQFF. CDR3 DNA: TGCGCCAGCAAAGAGGGACTATTGCGGGAGAATTCGAATCACAATGAGCAGTTCTTC.

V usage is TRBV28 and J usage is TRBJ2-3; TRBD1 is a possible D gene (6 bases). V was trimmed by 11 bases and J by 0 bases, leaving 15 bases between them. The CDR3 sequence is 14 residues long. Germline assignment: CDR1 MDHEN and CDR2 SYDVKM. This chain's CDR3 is CALRGQVSTDTQYF. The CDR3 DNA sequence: TGTGCCCTAAGGGGACAAGTTAGCACAGATACGCAGTATTTT.

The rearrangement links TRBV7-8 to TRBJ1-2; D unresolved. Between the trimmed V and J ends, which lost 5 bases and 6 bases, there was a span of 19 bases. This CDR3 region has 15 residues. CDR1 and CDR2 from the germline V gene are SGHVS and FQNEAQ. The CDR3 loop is CASSPLTRGEDGYTF. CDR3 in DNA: TGTGCCAGCAGCCCGTTAACCCGGGGAGAAGATGGCTACACCTTC.

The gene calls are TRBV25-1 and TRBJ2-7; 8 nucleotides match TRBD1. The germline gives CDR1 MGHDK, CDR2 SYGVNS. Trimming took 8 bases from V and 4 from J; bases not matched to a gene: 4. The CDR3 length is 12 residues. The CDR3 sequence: CASGQGAYEQYF. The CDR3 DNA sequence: TGTGCCAGCGGCCAGGGGGCTTACGAGCAGTACTTC.

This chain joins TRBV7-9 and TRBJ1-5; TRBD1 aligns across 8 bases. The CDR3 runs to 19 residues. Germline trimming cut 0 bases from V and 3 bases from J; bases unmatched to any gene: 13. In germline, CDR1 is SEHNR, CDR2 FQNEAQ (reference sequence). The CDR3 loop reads CASSLAYLGQGANNQPQHF. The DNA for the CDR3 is TGTGCCAGCAGCTTAGCGTATTTGGGCCAGGGGGCGAACAATCAGCCCCAGCATTTT. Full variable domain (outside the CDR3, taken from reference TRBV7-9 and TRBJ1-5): DTGVSQNPRHKITKRGQNVTFRCDPISEHNRLYWYRQTLGQGPEFLTYFQNEAQLEKSRLLSDRFSAERPKGSFSTLEIQRTEQGDSAMYLCASSLAYLGQGANNQPQHFGDGTRLSIL.

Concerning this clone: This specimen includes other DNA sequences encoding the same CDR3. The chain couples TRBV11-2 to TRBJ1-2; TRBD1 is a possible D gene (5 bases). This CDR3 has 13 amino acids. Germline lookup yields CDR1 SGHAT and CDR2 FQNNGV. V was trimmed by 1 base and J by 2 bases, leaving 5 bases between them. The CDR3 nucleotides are TGTGCCAGCAGCTTAGGGACAAACTATGGCTACACCTTC. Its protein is CASSLGTNYGYTF.

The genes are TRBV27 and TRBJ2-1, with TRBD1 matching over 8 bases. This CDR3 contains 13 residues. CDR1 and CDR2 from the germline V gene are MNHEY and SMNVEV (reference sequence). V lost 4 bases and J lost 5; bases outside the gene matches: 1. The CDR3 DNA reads TGTGCCAGCAGTTCAGGGGGCAACAATGAGCAGTTCTTC. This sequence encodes CASSSGGNNEQFF.

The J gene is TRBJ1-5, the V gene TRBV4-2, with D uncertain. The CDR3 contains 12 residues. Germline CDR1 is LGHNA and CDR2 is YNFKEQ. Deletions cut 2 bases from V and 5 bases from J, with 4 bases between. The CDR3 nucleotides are TGTGCCAGCAGCCAATCGGATCAGCCCCAGCATTTT. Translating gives CASSQSDQPQHF.